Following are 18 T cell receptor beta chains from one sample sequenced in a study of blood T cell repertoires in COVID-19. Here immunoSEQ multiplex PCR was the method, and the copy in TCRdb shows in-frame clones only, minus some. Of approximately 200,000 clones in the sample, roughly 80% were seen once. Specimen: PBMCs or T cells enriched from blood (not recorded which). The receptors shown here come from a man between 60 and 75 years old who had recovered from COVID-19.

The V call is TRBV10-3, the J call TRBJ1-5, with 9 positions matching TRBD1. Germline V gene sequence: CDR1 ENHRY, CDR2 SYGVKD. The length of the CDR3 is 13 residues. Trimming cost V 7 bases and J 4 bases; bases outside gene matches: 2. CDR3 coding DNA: TGTGCCATCAAAGGGACAGGGAATCAGCCCCAGCATTTT. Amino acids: CAIKGTGNQPQHF.

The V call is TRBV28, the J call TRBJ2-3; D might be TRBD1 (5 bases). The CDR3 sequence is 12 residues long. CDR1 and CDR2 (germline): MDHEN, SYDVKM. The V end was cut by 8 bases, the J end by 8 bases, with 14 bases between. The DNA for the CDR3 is TGTGCCAGCGTGAAGGCTAGGGGTACGCAGTATTTT. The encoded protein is CASVKARGTQYF.

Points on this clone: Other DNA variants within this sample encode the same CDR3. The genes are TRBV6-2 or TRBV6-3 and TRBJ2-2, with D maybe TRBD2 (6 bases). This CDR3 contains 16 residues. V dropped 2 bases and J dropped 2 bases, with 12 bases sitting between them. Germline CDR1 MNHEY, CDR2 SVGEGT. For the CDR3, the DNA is TGTGCCAGCAGTTACGGGGCGGGGACTAACACCGGGGAGCTGTTTTTT. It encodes CASSYGAGTNTGELFF.

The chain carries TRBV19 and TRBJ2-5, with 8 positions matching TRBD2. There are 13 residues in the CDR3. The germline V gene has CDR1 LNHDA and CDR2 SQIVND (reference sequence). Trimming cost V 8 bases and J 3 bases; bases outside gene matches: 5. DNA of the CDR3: TGTGCCAGTCGGTCGGGGGGGGAAGAGACCCAGTACTTC. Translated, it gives CASRSGGEETQYF.

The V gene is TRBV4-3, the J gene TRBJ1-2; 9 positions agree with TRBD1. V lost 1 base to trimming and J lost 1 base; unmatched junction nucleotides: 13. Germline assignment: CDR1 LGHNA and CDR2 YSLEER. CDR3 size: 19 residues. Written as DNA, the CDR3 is TGCGCCAGCAGCCAAGTGGGAGGGAGGAGGGACAGGGTTAACTATGGCTACACCTTC. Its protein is CASSQVGGRRDRVNYGYTF.

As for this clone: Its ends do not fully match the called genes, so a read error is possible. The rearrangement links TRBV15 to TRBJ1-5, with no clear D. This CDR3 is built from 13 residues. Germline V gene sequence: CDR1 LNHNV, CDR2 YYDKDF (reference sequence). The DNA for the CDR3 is TGTGCCACCAGCAGGGGTAGCAGTCAGCCCCAGCATTTT. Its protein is CATSRGSSQPQHF.

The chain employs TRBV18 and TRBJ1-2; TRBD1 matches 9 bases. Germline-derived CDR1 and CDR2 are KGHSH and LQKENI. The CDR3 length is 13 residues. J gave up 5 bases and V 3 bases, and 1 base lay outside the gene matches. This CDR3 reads CASSPGQGYGYTF. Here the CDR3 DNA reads TGTGCCAGCTCACCTGGACAGGGGTATGGCTACACCTTC. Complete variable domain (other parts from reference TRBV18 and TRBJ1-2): NAGVMQNPRHLVRRRGQEARLRCSPMKGHSHVYWYRQLPEEGLKFMVYLQKENIIDESGMPKERFSAEFPKEGPSILRIQQVVRGDSAAYFCASSPGQGYGYTFGSGTRLTVV.

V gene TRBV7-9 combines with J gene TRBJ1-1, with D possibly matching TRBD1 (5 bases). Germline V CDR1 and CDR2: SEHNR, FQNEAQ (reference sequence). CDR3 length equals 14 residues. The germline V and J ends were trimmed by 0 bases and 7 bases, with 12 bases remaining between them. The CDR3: CASSLAPLQVEAFF. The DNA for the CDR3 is TGTGCCAGCAGCTTAGCCCCCCTACAGGTTGAAGCTTTCTTT.

CDR3 DNA: TGTGCCAGCAGCTTATCCAGCTCTGGGGCCAACGTCCTGACTTTC. This sequence encodes CASSLSSSGANVLTF. This sequence joins TRBV7-2 and TRBJ2-6; D is unresolved. CDR1 and CDR2 (germline): SGHTA, FQGNSA. Trimming shortened V by 2 bases and J by 0 bases, and 5 bases separated the two germline ends. The CDR3 totals 15 residues.

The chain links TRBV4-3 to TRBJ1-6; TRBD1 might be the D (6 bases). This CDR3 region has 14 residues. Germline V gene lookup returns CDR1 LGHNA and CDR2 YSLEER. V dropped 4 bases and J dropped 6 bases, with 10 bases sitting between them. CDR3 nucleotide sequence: TGCGCCAGCAGCCTAGGACAGAGTAATTCACCCCTCCACTTT. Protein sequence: CASSLGQSNSPLHF.

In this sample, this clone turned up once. Written as DNA, the CDR3 is TGCGCCAGCAGCTTGGTTTTCGCAGAAAATTCACCCCTCCACTTT. Residues: CASSLVFAENSPLHF. V gene TRBV5-1 combines with J gene TRBJ1-6; unclear D gene. The V gene's germline CDR1 is SGHRS and CDR2 YFSETQ. Trimming shortened V by 0 bases and J by 7 bases, and 11 bases separated the two germline ends. The CDR3 has 15 amino acids.

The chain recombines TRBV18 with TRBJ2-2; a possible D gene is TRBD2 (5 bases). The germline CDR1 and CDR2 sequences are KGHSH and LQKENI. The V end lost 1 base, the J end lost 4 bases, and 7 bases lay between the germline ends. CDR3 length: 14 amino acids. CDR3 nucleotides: TGTGCCAGCTCACCACGGGGAGCCACCGGGGAGCTGTTTTTT. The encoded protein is CASSPRGATGELFF.

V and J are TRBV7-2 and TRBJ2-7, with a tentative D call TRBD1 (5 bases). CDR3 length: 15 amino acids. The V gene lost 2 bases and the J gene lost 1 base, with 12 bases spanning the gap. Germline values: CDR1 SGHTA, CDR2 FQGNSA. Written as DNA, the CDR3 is TGTGCCAGCAGCTTATCGGACACAAGATCCTACGAGCAGTACTTC. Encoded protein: CASSLSDTRSYEQYF.

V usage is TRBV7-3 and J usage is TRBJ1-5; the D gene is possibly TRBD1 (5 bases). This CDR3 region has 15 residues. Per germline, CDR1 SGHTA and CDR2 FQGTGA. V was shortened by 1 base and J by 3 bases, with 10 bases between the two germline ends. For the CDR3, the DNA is TGTGCCAGCAGCTTAAAGGTTGGGGCCAATCAGCCCCAGCATTTT. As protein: CASSLKVGANQPQHF.

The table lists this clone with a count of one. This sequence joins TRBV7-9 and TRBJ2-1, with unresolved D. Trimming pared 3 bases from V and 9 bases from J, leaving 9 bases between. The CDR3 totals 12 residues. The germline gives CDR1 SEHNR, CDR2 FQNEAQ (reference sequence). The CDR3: CASSLTPREQFF. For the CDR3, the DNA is TGTGCCAGCAGCTTGACACCTCGTGAGCAGTTCTTC. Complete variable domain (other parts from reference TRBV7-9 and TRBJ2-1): DTGVSQNPRHKITKRGQNVTFRCDPISEHNRLYWYRQTLGQGPEFLTYFQNEAQLEKSRLLSDRFSAERPKGSFSTLEIQRTEQGDSAMYLCASSLTPREQFFGPGTRLTVL.

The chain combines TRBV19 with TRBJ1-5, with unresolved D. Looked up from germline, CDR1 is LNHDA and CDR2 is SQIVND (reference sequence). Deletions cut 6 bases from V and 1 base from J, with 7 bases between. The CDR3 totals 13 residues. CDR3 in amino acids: CASSQASNQPQHF. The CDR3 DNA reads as TGTGCCAGTAGCCAGGCGAGCAATCAGCCCCAGCATTTT.

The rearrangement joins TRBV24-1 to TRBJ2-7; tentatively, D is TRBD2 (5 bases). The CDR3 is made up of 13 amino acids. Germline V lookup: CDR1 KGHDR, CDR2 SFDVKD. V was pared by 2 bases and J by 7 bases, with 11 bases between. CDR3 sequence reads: CATSDSPSGEQYF. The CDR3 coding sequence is TGTGCCACCAGTGATTCCCCTTCGGGGGAGCAGTACTTC.

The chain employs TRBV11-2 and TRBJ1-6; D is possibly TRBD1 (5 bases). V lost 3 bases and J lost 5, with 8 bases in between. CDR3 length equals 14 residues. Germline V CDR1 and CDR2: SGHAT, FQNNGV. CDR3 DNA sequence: TGTGCCAGCAGCTTCCAACAGGATAATTCACCCCTCCACTTT. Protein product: CASSFQQDNSPLHF. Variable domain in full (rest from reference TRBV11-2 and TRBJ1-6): EAGVAQSPRYKIIEKRQSVAFWCNPISGHATLYWYQQILGQGPKLLIQFQNNGVVDDSQLPKDRFSAERLKGVDSTLKIQPAKLEDSAVYLCASSFQQDNSPLHFGNGTRLTVT.